Listed here are 18 T cell receptor beta chains from one sample, sequenced in a study of T cell responses to AZD1222 COVID-19 vaccine. The table came from immunoSEQ multiplex PCR; TCRdb's copy has only in-frame clones and leaves some out. The data hold over 110,000 clones, with 85% to 95% observed a single time. Sequencing was performed on peripheral blood, taken on day 0 of AZD1222 vaccination. Source of these receptors: an adult in good health.

The chain uses TRBV18 and TRBJ1-2; weak D call: TRBD1 (5 bases). Trimming shortened V by 3 bases and J by 2 bases, and 13 bases separated the two germline ends. This CDR3 is 15 amino acids long. The V gene's germline CDR1 is KGHSH and CDR2 LQKENI. The CDR3 bases are TGTGCCAGCTCACCCCAGAGAGGGGCGAACTATGGCTACACCTTC. Protein: CASSPQRGANYGYTF.

V gene TRBV9 combines with J gene TRBJ1-2; D might be TRBD1 (5 bases). This CDR3 spans 15 amino acids. V was cut by 4 bases and J by 2 bases, with 15 bases left in between. CDR1 is SGDLS and CDR2 is YYNGEE in the germline V gene. This CDR3 is CASSPRNGGNYGYTF. The DNA of the CDR3 is TGTGCCAGCAGCCCAAGGAACGGGGGGAACTATGGCTACACCTTC.

This chain links TRBV3-1 (or the pseudogene TRBV3-2) with TRBJ2-6, with D perhaps matching TRBD1 (6 bases). The germline V gene has CDR1 LGHDT and CDR2 YNNKEL (reference sequence). The CDR3 runs 14 residues. Trimming stripped 4 bases from V and 2 bases from J, with 6 bases between. The CDR3 region has the DNA TGTGCCAGCAGCCCAGGGGCTGGGGCCAACGTCCTGACTTTC. Encoded protein: CASSPGAGANVLTF.

The V and J genes are TRBV2 and TRBJ2-7; 11 nucleotides agree with TRBD2. The CDR3 totals 15 residues. The V and J ends lost 6 bases and 1 base, in that order; junction bases with no gene match: 5. Germline V CDR1 and CDR2: SNHLY, FYNNEI. The DNA of the CDR3 is TGTGCCAGCAGACAAGGGACTAGCGGTTCCTACGAGCAGTACTTC. This sequence encodes CASRQGTSGSYEQYF.

This chain connects TRBV5-6 to TRBJ2-3, with 15 bases identical to TRBD2. CDR3 length equals 18 residues. V gave up 4 bases and J gave up 2 bases; unmatched junction bases: 8. Germline V gene data show CDR1 as SGHDT and CDR2 as YYEEEE. DNA of the CDR3: TGTGCCAGCAGCCGAGGACTAGCGGGGGGGCTGACCACAGATACGCAGTATTTT. Translating it yields CASSRGLAGGLTTDTQYF.

The chain couples TRBV6-5 to TRBJ2-7; the D gene is possibly TRBD2 (5 bases). Looked up from germline, CDR1 is MNHEY and CDR2 is SVGAGI. Trimming pared 6 bases from V and 0 bases from J, leaving 18 bases between. The CDR3 spans 16 residues. The CDR3: CASSYGLRRGSYEQYF. CDR3 DNA: TGTGCCAGCAGCTACGGACTCAGACGGGGCTCCTACGAGCAGTACTTC.

The gene calls are TRBV5-1 and TRBJ1-2; 8 bases match TRBD1. The CDR3 has 14 residues. Looked up from germline, CDR1 is SGHRS and CDR2 is YFSETQ. Trimming cost V 0 bases and J 5 bases; bases outside gene matches: 3. In nucleotides, the CDR3 is TGCGCCAGCAGCTTGGCCGACAGGGGTTATGGCTACACCTTC. Its protein is CASSLADRGYGYTF. Drawing the rest from reference TRBV5-1 and TRBJ1-2, the complete variable domain is KAGVTQTPRYLIKTRGQQVTLSCSPISGHRSVSWYQQTPGQGLQFLFEYFSETQRNKGNFPGRFSGRQFSNSRSEMNVSTLELGDSALYLCASSLADRGYGYTFGSGTRLTVV.

As concerns this clone: Other DNA sequences of this sample code for an identical CDR3. The J gene is TRBJ1-5, the V gene TRBV6-5; weak D call: TRBD1 (6 bases). The CDR3 totals 13 residues. Trimming removed 5 bases from V and 4 bases from J, with 9 bases in between. Germline CDR1 MNHEY, CDR2 SVGAGI. For the CDR3, the DNA is TGTGCCAGCAGTAGGGGGGGTAATCAGCCCCAGCATTTT. This codes for CASSRGGNQPQHF.

This chain connects TRBV7-8 to TRBJ1-2, with D tentatively TRBD1 (6 bases). The V gene's germline CDR1 is SGHVS and CDR2 FQNEAQ. Trimming cost V 7 bases and J 1 base, with 22 bases left between them. The length of the CDR3 is 17 residues. CDR3 DNA: TGTGCCAGCACCCTCCTTTCTACAGGGCCCCTTAACTATGGCTACACCTTC. As protein: CASTLLSTGPLNYGYTF.

This rearrangement joins TRBV12-5 to TRBJ1-1; D is unresolved. Trimming shortened V by 2 bases and J by 1 base, and 8 bases separated the two germline ends. The CDR3 loop spans 14 amino acids. Per the germline V gene, CDR1 is LGHNT and CDR2 is FRNRAP. In DNA form, the CDR3 reads TGTGCTAGTGGTTTGACCAGAGGGAACACTGAAGCTTTCTTT. Translation gives CASGLTRGNTEAFF.

This chain uses TRBV7-2 with TRBJ1-1; D remains ambiguous. This CDR3 is 14 amino acids long. V was trimmed by 2 bases and J by 6 bases, leaving 13 bases between them. Germline CDR1 is SGHTA and CDR2 is FQGNSA. In nucleotides, the CDR3 is TGTGCCAGCAGCTTAAAGGTACAAGGTGCTGAAGCTTTCTTT. Amino acid sequence: CASSLKVQGAEAFF.

The chain couples TRBV20-1 to TRBJ1-3; D gene unclear. Deletions cut 3 bases from V and 0 bases from J, with 9 bases between. Germline loops: CDR1 DFQATT, CDR2 SNEGSKA (reference sequence). This CDR3 has 14 amino acids. The DNA of the CDR3 is TGCAGTGCTAGTTCCCGGAGCTCTGGAAACACCATATATTTT. Translation gives CSASSRSSGNTIYF.

DNA for the CDR3: TGCGCCAGCAGCCAAGATCCCGGGAAAGAGACCCAGTACTTC. It yields the protein CASSQDPGKETQYF. V and J are TRBV4-3 and TRBJ2-5; D perhaps matches TRBD2 (5 bases). The germline V gene encodes CDR1 LGHNA and CDR2 YSLEER. Trimming stripped 0 bases from V and 3 bases from J, with 8 bases between. The CDR3 is 14 residues long.

This chain uses TRBV5-1 with TRBJ2-2; TRBD2 aligns across 13 bases. The CDR3 extends over 18 amino acids. CDR1 SGHRS and CDR2 YFSETQ come from the germline V gene. V trimming: 4 bases; J trimming: 3 bases; junction bases outside the gene matches: 9. The CDR3, as DNA: TGCGCCAGCAGCGAGGGACTAGCGGGAAGAGGTCACACCGGGGAGCTGTTTTTT. This gives the protein CASSEGLAGRGHTGELFF.

This rearrangement joins TRBV3-1 (or the pseudogene TRBV3-2) to TRBJ1-5; D unresolved. Trimming took off 3 bases at V and 5 bases at J, with 8 bases between the two ends. Germline V CDR1 and CDR2: LGHDT, YNNKEL (reference sequence). The CDR3 is 13 amino acids. The DNA for the CDR3 is TGTGCCAGCAGCCACCAACAAGATCAGCCCCAGCATTTT. This codes for CASSHQQDQPQHF.

This clone was observed once. The gene calls are TRBV6-1 and TRBJ2-1; TRBD1 matches at 12 bases. The V and J ends lost 2 bases and 4 bases, in that order; junction bases with no gene match: 6. Germline CDR1 and CDR2: MNHNS and SASEGT. The CDR3 has 17 residues. In DNA, the CDR3 is TGTGCCAGCAGTGAAAGGGGGACAGGGGGCCGTTACAATGAGCAGTTCTTC. This sequence encodes CASSERGTGGRYNEQFF.

This clone was seen a single time. The chain uses TRBV7-9 and TRBJ2-7, with D uncertain. CDR3 length equals 12 residues. CDR1 is SEHNR, CDR2 FQNEAQ, per germline (reference sequence). V was clipped by 5 bases and J by 3 bases, with 8 bases between them. For the CDR3, the DNA is TGTGCCAGCAGCATTCCTAACTACGAGCAGTACTTC. It encodes CASSIPNYEQYF.

J is TRBJ2-7 and V is TRBV12-3 or TRBV12-4; TRBD1 matches 8 bases. The CDR3 consists of 13 residues. Trimming at V came to 2 bases and at J to 7 bases, leaving 4 bases not matched to a gene. The CDR3 is CASSLQGAREQYF. CDR3 nucleotide sequence: TGTGCCAGCAGTTTACAGGGGGCACGGGAGCAGTACTTC.